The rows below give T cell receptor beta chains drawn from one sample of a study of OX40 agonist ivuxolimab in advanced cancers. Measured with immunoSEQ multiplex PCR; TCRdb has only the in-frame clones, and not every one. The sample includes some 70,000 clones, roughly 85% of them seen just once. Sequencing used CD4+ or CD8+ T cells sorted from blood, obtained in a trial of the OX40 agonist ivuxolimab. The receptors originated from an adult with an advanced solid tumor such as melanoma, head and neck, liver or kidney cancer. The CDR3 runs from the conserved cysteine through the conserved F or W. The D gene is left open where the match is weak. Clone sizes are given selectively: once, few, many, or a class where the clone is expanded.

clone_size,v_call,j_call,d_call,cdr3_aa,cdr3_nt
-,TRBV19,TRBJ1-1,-,CASSLAGASSTVMNTEAFF,TGTGCCAGTAGTTTGGCAGGGGCGTCCTCAACGGTCATGAACACTGAAGCTTTCTTT
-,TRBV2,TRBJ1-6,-,CASRGTTGSRSPLHF,TGTGCCAGCAGGGGTACCACAGGGTCTCGTTCACCCCTCCACTTT
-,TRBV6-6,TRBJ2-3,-,CASSLQGDTQYF,TGTGCCAGCAGCCTACAGGGAGATACGCAGTATTTT
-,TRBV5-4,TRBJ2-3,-,CASRSAGESTDTQYF,TGTGCCAGCAGATCCGCCGGGGAATCTACAGATACGCAGTATTTT
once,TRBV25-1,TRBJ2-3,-,CASSETGTSTDTQYF,TGTGCCAGCAGTGAAACCGGGACTAGCACAGATACGCAGTATTTT
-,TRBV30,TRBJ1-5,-,CAGARAGDQPQHF,TGTGCCGGAGCCAGGGCAGGAGATCAGCCCCAGCATTTT
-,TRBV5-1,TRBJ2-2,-,CASSLRESFTGELFF,TGCGCCAGCAGCTTGCGGGAGTCGTTCACCGGGGAGCTGTTTTTT
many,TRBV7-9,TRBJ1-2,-,CASSRSELTGYTF,TGTGCCAGCAGTCGTTCCGAATTAACCGGCTACACCTTC
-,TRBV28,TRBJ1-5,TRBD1,CASSTRQGDQPQHF,TGTGCCAGCAGTACAAGACAGGGGGATCAGCCCCAGCATTTT
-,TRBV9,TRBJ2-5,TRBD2,CASSVAPLAGDRGTQYF,TGTGCCAGCAGCGTAGCTCCTCTAGCGGGGGACCGGGGGACCCAGTACTTC
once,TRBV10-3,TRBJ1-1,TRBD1,CAIRGQGKNTEAFF,TGTGCCATCAGAGGACAGGGGAAGAACACTGAAGCTTTCTTT
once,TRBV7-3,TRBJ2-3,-,CASSSGRHTDTQYF,TGTGCCAGCAGCTCAGGACGGCATACGGATACGCAGTATTTT
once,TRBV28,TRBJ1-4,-,CASSWGTNEKLFF,TGTGCCAGCAGCTGGGGCACTAATGAAAAACTGTTTTTT
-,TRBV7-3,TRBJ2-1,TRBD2,CASSSNGGAFFNEQFF,TGTGCCAGCAGCTCCAACGGGGGGGCATTTTTCAATGAGCAGTTCTTC
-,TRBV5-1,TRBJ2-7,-,CASSFAGAEYEQYF,TGCGCCAGCAGCTTTGCGGGGGCCGAGTACGAGCAGTACTTC
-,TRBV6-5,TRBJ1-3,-,CASRTGRESGNTIYF,TGTGCCAGCAGGACGGGTAGGGAGTCTGGAAACACCATATATTTT
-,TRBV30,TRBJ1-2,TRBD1,CAWSAGQGCTF,TGTGCCTGGAGTGCGGGACAGGGCTGCACCTTC
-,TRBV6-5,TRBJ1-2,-,CASSKNRPRDGYTF,TGTGCCAGCAGTAAAAACAGGCCAAGGGACGGCTACACCTTC
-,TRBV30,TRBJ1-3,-,CAWNTGSGNTIYF,TGTGCCTGGAACACAGGGAGTGGAAACACCATATATTTT
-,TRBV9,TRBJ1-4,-,CASSPLRGAGDEKLFF,TGTGCCAGCAGCCCACTTAGGGGGGCAGGGGATGAAAAACTGTTTTTT
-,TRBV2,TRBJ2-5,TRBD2,CASSWTSDGETQYF,TGTGCCAGCAGTTGGACTAGCGACGGAGAGACCCAGTACTTC
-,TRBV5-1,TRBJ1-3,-,CASSLSYISNTIYF,TGCGCCAGCAGCTTATCCTACATCAGCAACACCATATATTTT
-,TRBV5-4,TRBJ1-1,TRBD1,CASSFGRTGASTEAFF,TGTGCCAGCAGCTTTGGAAGGACAGGGGCTAGCACTGAAGCTTTCTTT
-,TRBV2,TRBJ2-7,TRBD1,CASSPGQGTYEQYF,TGTGCCAGCAGTCCGGGACAGGGTACCTACGAGCAGTACTTC
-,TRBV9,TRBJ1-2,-,CASSATTVGYTF,TGTGCCAGCAGCGCGACCACGGTTGGCTACACCTTC
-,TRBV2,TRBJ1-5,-,CASKTFNQPQHF,TGTGCCAGCAAAACATTTAATCAGCCCCAGCATTTT
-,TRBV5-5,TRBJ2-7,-,CASSHSYEQYF,TGTGCCAGCAGCCACTCCTACGAGCAGTACTTC
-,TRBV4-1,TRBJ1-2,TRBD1,CASSPSQGARNGYTF,TGCGCCAGCAGCCCTTCACAGGGGGCGCGAAATGGCTACACCTTC
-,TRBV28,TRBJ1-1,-,CASSFGVGTEAFF,TGTGCCAGCAGTTTTGGGGTTGGCACTGAAGCTTTCTTT
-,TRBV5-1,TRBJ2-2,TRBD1,CASSRGQGAFESGELFF,TGCGCCAGCAGCAGGGGACAGGGGGCGTTTGAGTCCGGGGAGCTGTTTTTT
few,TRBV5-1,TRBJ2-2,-,CASSSRLNTGELFF,TGCGCCAGCAGCTCGCGACTAAACACCGGGGAGCTGTTTTTT
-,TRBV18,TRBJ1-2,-,CASSPNPGPNGYTF,TGTGCCAGCTCACCCAACCCGGGCCCCAATGGCTACACCTTC
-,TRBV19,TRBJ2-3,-,CASSIDEGTDTQYF,TGTGCCAGTAGTATAGATGAGGGCACAGATACGCAGTATTTT
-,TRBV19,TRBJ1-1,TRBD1,CASSPPLGQGGTEAFF,TGTGCCAGTAGTCCCCCCCTGGGACAGGGGGGCACTGAAGCTTTCTTT
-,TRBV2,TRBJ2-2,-,CASSERASNTGELFF,TGTGCCAGCAGTGAAAGGGCATCGAACACCGGGGAGCTGTTTTTT
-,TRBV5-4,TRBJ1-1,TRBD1,CASSLDRGRAFF,TGTGCCAGCAGCCTCGACAGGGGGCGGGCTTTCTTT
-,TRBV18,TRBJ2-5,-,CASSPWDEGKETQYF,TGTGCCAGCTCACCTTGGGACGAAGGGAAAGAGACCCAGTACTTC
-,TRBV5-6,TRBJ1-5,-,CASSLSWGNQPQHF,TGTGCCAGCAGCTTGTCCTGGGGCAATCAGCCCCAGCATTTT
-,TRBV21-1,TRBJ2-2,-,CASSRGGTNTGELFF,TGTGCCAGCAGCAGGGGCGGAACCAACACCGGGGAGCTGTTTTTT
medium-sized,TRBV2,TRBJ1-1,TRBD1,CASLRQGAETEAFF,TGTGCCAGCCTCAGACAGGGGGCGGAAACTGAAGCTTTCTTT
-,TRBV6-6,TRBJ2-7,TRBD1,CASSLDRDSYEQYF,TGTGCCAGCAGCTTGGACAGGGACTCCTACGAGCAGTACTTC
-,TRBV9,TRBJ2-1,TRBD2,CASSVASGRIDEQFF,TGTGCCAGCAGCGTGGCTAGCGGGCGAATAGATGAGCAGTTCTTC
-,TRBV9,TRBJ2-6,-,CASSVERSSGANVLTF,TGTGCCAGCAGCGTAGAAAGGAGCTCTGGGGCCAACGTCCTGACTTTC
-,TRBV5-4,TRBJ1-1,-,CASSSITGRLNTEAFF,TGTGCCAGCAGCTCCATCACGGGACGGTTGAACACTGAAGCTTTCTTT
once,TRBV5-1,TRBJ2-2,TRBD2,CASAPFVLAGDGGELFF,TGCGCCAGCGCACCCTTTGTGCTAGCGGGGGACGGCGGGGAGCTGTTTTTT
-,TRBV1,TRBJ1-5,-,CTSSQDVVSNQPQHF,TGCACCAGCAGCCAAGATGTCGTGAGCAATCAGCCCCAGCATTTT
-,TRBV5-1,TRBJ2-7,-,CASSLGRSYEQYF,TGCGCCAGCAGCTTGGGACGATCTTACGAGCAGTACTTC
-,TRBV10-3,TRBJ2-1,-,CAISESGVGEQFF,TGTGCCATCAGTGAGTCTGGAGTCGGTGAGCAGTTCTTC
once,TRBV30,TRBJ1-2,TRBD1,CAWSSGTGGRNGYTF,TGTGCCTGGAGTTCCGGGACAGGGGGTAGGAATGGCTACACCTTC
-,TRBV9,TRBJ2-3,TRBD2,CASSPAGADTDTQYF,TGTGCCAGCAGCCCAGCGGGGGCAGACACAGATACGCAGTATTTT
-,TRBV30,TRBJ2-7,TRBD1,CAWTPKGAESYEQYF,TGTGCCTGGACCCCGAAGGGGGCCGAATCCTACGAGCAGTACTTC
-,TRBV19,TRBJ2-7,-,CASSPLDSSYEQYF,TGTGCCAGTAGTCCCTTGGACAGCTCCTACGAGCAGTACTTC
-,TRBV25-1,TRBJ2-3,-,CASSAPGTGFTDTQYF,TGTGCCAGCAGTGCCCCTGGCACAGGCTTCACAGATACGCAGTATTTT
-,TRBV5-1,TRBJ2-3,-,CASSLGQAEDTQYF,TGCGCCAGCAGCTTGGGCCAGGCTGAAGATACGCAGTATTTT
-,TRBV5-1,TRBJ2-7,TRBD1,CASSPMTGTASYEQYF,TGCGCCAGCAGCCCCATGACCGGGACAGCTTCCTACGAGCAGTACTTC
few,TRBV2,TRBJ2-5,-,CASSDQAQGSQETQYF,TGTGCCAGCAGCGACCAAGCGCAGGGCTCCCAAGAGACCCAGTACTTC
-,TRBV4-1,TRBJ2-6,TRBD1,CASSQNSLGGVSGANVLTF,TGCGCCAGCAGCCAAAATAGTCTAGGGGGCGTCTCTGGGGCCAACGTCCTGACTTTC
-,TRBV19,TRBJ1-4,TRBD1,CASTIRGRGNEKLFF,TGTGCCAGTACCATCAGGGGGCGCGGTAATGAAAAACTGTTTTTT
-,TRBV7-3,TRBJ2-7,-,CASSPETGREQYF,TGTGCCAGCAGCCCCGAGACAGGACGCGAGCAGTACTTC
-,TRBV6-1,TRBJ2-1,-,CASSWDTRYNEQFF,TGTGCCAGCAGTTGGGACACTAGATACAATGAGCAGTTCTTC